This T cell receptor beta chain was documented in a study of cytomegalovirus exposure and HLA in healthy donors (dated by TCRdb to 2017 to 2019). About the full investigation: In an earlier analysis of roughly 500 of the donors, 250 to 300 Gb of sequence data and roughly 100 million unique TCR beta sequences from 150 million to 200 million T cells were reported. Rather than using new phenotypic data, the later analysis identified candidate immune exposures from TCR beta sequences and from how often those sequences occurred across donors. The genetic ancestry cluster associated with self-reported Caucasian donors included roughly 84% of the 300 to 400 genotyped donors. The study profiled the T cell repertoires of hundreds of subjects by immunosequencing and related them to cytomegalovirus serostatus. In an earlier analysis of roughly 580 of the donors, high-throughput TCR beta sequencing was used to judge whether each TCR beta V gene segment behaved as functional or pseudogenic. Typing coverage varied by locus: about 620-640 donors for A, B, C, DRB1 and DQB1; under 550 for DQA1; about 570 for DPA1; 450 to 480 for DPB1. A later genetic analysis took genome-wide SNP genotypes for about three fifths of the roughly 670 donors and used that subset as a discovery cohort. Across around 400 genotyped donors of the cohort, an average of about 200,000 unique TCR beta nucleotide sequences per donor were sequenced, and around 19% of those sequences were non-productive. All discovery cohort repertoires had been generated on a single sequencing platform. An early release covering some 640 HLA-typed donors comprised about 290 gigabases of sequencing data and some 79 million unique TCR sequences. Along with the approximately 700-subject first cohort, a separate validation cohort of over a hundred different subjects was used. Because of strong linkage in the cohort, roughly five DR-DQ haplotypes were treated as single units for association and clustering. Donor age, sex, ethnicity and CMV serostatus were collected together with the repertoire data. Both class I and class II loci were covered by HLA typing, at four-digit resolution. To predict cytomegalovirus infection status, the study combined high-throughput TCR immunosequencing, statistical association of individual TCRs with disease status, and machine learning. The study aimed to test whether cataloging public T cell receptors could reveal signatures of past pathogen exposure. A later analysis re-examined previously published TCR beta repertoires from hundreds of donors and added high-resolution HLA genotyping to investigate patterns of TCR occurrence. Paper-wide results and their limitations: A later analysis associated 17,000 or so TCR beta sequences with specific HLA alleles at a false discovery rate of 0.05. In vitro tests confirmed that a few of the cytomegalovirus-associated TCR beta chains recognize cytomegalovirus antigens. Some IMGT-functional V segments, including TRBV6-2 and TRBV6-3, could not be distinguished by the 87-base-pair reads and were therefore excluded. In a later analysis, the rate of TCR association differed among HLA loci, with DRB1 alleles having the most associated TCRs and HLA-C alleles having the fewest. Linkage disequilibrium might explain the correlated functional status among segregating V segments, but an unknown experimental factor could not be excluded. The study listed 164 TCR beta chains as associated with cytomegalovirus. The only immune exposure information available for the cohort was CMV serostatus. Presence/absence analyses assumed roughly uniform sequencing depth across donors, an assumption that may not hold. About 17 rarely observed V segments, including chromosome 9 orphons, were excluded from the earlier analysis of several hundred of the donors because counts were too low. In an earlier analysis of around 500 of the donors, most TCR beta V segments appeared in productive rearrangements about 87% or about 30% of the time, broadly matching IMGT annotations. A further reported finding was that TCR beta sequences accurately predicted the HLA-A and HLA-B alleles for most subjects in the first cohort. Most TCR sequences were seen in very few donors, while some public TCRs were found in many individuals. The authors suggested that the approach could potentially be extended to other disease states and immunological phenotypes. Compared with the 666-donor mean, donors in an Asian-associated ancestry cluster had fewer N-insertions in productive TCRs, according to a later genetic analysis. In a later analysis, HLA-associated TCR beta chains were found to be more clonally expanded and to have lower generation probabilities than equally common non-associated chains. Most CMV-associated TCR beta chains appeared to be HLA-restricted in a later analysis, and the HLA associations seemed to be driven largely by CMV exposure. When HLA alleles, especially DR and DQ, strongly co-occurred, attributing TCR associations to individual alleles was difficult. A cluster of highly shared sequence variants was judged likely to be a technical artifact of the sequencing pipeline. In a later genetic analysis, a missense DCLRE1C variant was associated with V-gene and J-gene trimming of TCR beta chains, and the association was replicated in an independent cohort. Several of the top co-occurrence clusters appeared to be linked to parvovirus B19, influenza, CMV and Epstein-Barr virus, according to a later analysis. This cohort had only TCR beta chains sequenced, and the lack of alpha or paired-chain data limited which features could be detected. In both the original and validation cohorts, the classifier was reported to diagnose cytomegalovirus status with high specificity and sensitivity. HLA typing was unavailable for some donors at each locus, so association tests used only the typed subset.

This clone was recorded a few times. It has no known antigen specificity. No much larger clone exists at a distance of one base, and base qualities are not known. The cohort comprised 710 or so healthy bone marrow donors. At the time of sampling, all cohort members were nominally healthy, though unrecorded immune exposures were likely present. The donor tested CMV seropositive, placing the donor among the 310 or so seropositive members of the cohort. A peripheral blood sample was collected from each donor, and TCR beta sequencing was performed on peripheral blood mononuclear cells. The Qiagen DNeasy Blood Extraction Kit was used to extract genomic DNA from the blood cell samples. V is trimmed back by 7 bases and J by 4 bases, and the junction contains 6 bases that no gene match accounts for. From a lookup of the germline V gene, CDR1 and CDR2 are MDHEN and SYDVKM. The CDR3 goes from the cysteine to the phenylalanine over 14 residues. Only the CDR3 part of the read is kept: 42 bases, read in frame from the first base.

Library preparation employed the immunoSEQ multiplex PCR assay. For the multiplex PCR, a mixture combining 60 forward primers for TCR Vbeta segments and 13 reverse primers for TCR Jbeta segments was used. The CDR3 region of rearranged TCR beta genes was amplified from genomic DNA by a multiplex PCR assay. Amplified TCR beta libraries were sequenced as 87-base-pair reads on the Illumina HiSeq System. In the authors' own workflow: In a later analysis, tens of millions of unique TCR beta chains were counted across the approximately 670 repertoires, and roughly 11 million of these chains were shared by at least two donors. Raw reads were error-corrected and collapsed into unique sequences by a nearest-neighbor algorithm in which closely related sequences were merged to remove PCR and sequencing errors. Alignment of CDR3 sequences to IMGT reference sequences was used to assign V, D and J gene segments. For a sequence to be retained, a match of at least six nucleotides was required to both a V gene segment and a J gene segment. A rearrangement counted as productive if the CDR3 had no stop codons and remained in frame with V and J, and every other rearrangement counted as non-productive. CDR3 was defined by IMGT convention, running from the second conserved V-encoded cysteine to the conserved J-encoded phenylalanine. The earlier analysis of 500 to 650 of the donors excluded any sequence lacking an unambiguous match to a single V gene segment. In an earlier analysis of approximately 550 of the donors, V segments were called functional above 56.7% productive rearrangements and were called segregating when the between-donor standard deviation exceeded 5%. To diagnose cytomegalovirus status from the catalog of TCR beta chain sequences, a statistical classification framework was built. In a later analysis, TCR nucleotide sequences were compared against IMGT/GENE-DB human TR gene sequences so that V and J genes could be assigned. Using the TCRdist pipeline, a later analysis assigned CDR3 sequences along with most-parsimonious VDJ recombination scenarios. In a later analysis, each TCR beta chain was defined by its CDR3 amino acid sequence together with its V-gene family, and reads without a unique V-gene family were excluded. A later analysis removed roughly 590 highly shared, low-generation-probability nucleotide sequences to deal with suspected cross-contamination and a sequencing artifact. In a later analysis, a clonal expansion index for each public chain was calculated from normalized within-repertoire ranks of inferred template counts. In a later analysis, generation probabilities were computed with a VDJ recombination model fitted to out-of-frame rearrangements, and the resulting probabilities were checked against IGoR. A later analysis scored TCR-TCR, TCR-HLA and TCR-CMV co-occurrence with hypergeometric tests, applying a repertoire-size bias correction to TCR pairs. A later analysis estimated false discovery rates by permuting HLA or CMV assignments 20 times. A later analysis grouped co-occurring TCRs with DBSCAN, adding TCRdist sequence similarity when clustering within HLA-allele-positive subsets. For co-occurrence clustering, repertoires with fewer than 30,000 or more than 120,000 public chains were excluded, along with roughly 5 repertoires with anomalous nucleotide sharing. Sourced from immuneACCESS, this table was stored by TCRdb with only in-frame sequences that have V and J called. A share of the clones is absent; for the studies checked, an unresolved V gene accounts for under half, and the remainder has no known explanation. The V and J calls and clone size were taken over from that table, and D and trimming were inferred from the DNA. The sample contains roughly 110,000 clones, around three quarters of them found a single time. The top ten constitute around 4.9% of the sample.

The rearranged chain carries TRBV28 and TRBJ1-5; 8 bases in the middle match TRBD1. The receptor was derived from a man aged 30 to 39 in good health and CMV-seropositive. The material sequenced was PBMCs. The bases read TGTGCCAGCACTGAGGACAGGGAGAATCAGCCCCAGCATTTT. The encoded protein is CASTEDRENQPQHF.